The present T cell receptor (beta chain) was sequenced within a study of T cells after yellow fever vaccination. Looking at the study overall: It was SMART-Seq v4 Ultra Low Input that prepared the fractions with low cell numbers. Points from the study as a whole: The secondary response was weaker, and its peak arrived faster, on day 5 versus 15. Most clones from primary vaccination were detected again post-booster (roughly 96% CD4, 88% CD8).

UMIs were added to TCR cDNA along with a universal primer site when it was made by 5'RACE template switching. TCRdb called the 5' RACE reads again in MiXCR, with one record for every CDR3 protein. The sample holds under 550,000 distinct CDR3 sequences, just over 20% seen once. V was pared by 8 bases and J by 5 bases, with 13 bases between. Germline loops: CDR1 MNHNS, CDR2 SASEGT. The CDR3 runs 13 residues. A word on this clonotype: The antigen is not known.

This chain joins TRBV6-1 and TRBJ2-1, with D maybe TRBD2 (6 bases). The sample was PBMCs, taken about 20 days after the first yellow fever vaccination. This sequence originates from a young man who received the YFV17D yellow fever vaccine. CDR3 coding DNA: TGTGCCAGCGTCGGGGGATCGGACAATGAGCAGTTCTTC. Protein: CASVGGSDNEQFF.